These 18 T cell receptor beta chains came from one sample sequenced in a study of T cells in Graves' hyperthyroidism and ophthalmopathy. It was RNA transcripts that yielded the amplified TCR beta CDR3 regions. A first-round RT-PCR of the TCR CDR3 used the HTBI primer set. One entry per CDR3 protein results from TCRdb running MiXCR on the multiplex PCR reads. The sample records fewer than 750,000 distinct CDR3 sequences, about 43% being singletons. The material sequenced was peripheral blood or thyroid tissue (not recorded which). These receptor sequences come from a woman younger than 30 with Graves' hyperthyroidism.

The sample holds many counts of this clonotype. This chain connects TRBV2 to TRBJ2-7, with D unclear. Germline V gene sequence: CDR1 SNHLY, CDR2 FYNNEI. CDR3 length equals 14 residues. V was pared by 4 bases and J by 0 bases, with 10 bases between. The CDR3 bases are TGTGCCAGCAGTGTGAGAACTACCTCCTACGAGCAGTACTTC. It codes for CASSVRTTSYEQYF.

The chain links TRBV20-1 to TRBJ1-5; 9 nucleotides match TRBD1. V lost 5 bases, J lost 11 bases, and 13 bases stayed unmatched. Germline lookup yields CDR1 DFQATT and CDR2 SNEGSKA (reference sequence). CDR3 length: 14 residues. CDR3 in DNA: TGCAGTGCTTTCCCGGACAGGGGCGAGGAGACCCAGCATTTT. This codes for CSAFPDRGEETQHF.

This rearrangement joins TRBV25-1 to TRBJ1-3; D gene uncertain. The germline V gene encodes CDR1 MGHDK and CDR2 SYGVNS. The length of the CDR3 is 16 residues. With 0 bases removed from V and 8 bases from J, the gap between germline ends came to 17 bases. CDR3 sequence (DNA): TGTGCCAGCAGTGAATACGGCGGGCCCAATGGCTACACCATATATTTT. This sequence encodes CASSEYGGPNGYTIYF.

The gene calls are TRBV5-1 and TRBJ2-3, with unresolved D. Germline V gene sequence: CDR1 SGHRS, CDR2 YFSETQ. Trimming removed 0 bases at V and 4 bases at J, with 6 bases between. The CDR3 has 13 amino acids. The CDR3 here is CASSLGFADTQYF. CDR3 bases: TGCGCCAGCAGCTTGGGTTTCGCAGATACGCAGTATTTT.

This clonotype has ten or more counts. CDR3: CASRPPFGGIYEQYF. The CDR3 nucleotides are TGTGCCAGCAGGCCTCCCTTCGGGGGCATCTACGAGCAGTACTTC. The chain carries TRBV7-2 and TRBJ2-7; the D call may be TRBD1 or TRBD2 (6 bases each). Germline loops: CDR1 SGHTA, CDR2 FQGNSA. CDR3 size: 15 residues. V lost 6 bases, J lost 3 bases, and 18 bases lay in between.

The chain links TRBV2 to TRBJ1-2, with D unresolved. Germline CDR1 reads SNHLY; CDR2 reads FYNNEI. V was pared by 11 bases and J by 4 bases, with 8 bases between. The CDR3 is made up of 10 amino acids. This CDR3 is CAWEGYGYTF. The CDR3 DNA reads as TGTGCCTGGGAGGGCTATGGCTACACCTTC.

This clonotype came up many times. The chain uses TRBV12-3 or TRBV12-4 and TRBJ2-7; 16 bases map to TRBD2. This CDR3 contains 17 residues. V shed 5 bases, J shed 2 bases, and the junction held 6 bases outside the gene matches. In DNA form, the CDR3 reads TGTGCCAGCAGTACGCCGGGACTAGCGGGAGGGACCTACGAGCAGTACTTC. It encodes CASSTPGLAGGTYEQYF.

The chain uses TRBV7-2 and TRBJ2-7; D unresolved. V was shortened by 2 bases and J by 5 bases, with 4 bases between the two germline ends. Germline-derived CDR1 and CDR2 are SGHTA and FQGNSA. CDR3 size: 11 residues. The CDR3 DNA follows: TGTGCCAGCAGCTTAAACGACGAGCAGTACTTC. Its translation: CASSLNDEQYF.

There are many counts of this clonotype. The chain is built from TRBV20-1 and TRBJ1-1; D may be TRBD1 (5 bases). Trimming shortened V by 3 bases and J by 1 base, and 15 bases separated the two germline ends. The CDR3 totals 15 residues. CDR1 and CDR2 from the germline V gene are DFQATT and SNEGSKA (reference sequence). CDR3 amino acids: CSASVQGWANTEAFF. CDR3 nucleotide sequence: TGCAGTGCTAGTGTTCAGGGCTGGGCGAACACTGAAGCTTTCTTT.

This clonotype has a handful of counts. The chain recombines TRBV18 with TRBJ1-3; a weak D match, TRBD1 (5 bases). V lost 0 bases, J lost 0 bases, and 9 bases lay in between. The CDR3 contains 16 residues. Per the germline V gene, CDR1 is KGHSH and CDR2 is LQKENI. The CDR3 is CASSPPTTASGNTIYF. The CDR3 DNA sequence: TGTGCCAGCTCACCACCGACGACAGCCTCTGGAAACACCATATATTTT.

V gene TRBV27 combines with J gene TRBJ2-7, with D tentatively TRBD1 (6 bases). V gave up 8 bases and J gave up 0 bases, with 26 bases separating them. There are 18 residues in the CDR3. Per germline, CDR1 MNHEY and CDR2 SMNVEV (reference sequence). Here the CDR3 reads CASGVGGRLRDGSYEQYF. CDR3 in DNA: TGTGCCAGCGGCGTTGGGGGCCGTCTCCGGGACGGCTCCTACGAGCAGTACTTC.

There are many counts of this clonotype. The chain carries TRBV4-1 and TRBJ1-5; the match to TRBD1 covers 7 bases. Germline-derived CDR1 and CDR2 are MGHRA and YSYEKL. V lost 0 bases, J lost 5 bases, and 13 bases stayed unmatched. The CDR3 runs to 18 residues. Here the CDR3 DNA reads TGCGCCAGCAGCCAAGACGAAGGACAGGCGGGGTGGGATCAGCCCCAGCATTTT. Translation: CASSQDEGQAGWDQPQHF.

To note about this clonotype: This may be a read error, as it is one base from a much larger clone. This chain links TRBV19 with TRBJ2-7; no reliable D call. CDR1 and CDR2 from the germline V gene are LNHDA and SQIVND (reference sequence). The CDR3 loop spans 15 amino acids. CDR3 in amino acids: CGSSIGRLSSYEQYF. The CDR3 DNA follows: TGTGGCAGTAGTATAGGACGGCTTAGCTCCTACGAGCAGTACTTC.

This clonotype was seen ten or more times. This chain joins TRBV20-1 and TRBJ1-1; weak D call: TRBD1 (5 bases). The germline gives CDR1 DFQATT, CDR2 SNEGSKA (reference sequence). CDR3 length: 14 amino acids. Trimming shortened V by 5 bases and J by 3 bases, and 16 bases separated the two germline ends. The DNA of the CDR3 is TGCAGTGCTGCCGGGACGGATGTTGACACTGAAGCTTTCTTT. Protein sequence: CSAAGTDVDTEAFF.

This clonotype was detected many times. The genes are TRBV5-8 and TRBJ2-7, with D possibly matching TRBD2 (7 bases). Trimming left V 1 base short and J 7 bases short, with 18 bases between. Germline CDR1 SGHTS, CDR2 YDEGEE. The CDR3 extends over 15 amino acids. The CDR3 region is CASSLFGGLLFEQYF. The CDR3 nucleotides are TGTGCCAGCAGCTTGTTCGGGGGGCTTTTGTTTGAGCAGTACTTC.

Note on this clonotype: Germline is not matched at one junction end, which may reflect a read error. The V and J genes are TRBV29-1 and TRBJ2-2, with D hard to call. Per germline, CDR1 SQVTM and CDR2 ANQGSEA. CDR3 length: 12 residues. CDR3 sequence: CSSRGHTGELFF. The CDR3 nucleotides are TGCAGCTCTCGCGGTCACACTGGGGAGCTGTTTTTT.

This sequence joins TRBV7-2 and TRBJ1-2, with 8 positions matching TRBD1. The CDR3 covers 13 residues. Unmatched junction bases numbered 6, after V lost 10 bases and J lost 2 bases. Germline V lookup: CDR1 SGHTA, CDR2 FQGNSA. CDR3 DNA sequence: TGTGCCACCGCGGACAGGGCGAACTATGGCTACACCTTC. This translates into CATADRANYGYTF. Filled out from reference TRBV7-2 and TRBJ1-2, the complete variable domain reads GAGVSQSPSNKVTEKGKDVELRCDPISGHTALYWYRQSLGQGLEFLIYFQGNSAPDKSGLPSDRFSAERTGGSVSTLTIQRTQQEDSAVYLCATADRANYGYTFGSGTRLTVV.

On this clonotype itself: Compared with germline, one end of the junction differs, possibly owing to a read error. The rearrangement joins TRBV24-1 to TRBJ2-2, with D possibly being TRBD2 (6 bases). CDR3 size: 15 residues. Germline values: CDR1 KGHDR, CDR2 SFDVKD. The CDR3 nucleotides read TGTGCCACCAGTGATCTACGGGGGAGAAGGAATGAGCAGTTTTTT. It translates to CATSDLRGRRNEQFF.